The rows below give T cell receptor beta chains drawn from one sample of a study of blood T cells in healthy people across ages. From the 5' RACE reads, TCRdb called clonotypes with MiXCR, one entry per CDR3 protein. The repertoire includes roughly 1.5 million distinct CDR3 sequences, 42% of them detected once, and 4% sits in the top ten. Sequencing was done on a sample of blood. These receptors all stem from a woman aged 18-30 years in good health. CDR3s include the opening cysteine and the closing phenylalanine or tryptophan. D genes are given only for firm matches. Some rows mark clone size as missing; the rest say once, few, many or name a class of expanded clone.

TRBV27,few,TRBJ2-5,TRBD2,CASSPMTSGGYQETQYF,TGTGCCAGCAGTCCAATGACTAGCGGGGGGTACCAAGAGACCCAGTACTTC
TRBV4-1,few,TRBJ2-7,NA,CASSPSALSSYEQYF,TGCGCCAGCAGCCCTAGCGCACTGAGCTCCTACGAGCAGTACTTC
TRBV2,NA,TRBJ2-1,TRBD1,CASLRPGGLASGSYNEQFF,TGTGCCAGCCTTAGACCAGGGGGCTTGGCGTCTGGATCCTACAATGAGCAGTTCTTC
TRBV7-6,NA,TRBJ1-2,TRBD1,CASSSRRTGGPYGYTF,TGTGCCAGCAGTTCGCGTCGGACAGGGGGTCCCTATGGCTACACCTTC
TRBV6-2/TRBV6-3,NA,TRBJ2-1,NA,CASSLGVDNEQFF,TGTGCCAGCAGTTTGGGGGTCGACAATGAGCAGTTCTTC
TRBV9,NA,TRBJ2-1,NA,CASSVVQGGNNEQFF,TGTGCCAGCAGCGTAGTCCAGGGGGGGAACAATGAGCAGTTCTTC
TRBV27,few,TRBJ2-3,TRBD2,CASSPLFGLAGESTDTQYF,TGTGCCAGCAGTCCATTATTTGGACTAGCGGGGGAGAGTACAGATACGCAGTATTTT
TRBV11-2,NA,TRBJ1-6,NA,CASSLERANSPLHF,TGTGCCAGCAGCTTAGAACGGGCAAATTCACCCCTCCACTTT
TRBV7-8,NA,TRBJ1-5,NA,CASSLERVGQPQHF,TGTGCCAGCAGCTTAGAACGGGTCGGGCAGCCCCAGCATTTT
TRBV21-1,few,TRBJ1-5,NA,CASSKGRGRGGQPQHF,TGTGCCAGCAGCAAGGGAAGAGGGAGAGGCGGACAGCCCCAGCATTTT
TRBV19,NA,TRBJ2-1,TRBD2,CASSISLAGVVNEQFF,TGTGCCAGTAGTATATCCCTAGCGGGAGTTGTAAATGAGCAGTTCTTC
TRBV28,NA,TRBJ2-1,NA,CASSSVWHEQFF,TGTGCCAGCAGTTCCGTATGGCATGAGCAGTTCTTC
TRBV10-3,NA,TRBJ1-1,NA,CAISERGSGTEAFF,TGTGCCATCAGTGAAAGGGGCTCTGGCACTGAAGCTTTCTTT
TRBV18,NA,TRBJ2-7,TRBD2,CASSPGLARYNEQYF,TGTGCCAGCTCACCGGGACTAGCCAGGTACAATGAGCAGTACTTC
TRBV24-1,few,TRBJ2-4,NA,CATSDVGGSKNIQYF,TGTGCCACCAGTGATGTTGGAGGGTCCAAAAACATTCAGTACTTC
TRBV18,NA,TRBJ2-1,NA,CASSPQVEYNEQFF,TGTGCCAGCTCACCTCAGGTAGAGTACAATGAGCAGTTCTTC
TRBV6-2/TRBV6-3,NA,TRBJ1-2,TRBD1,CASSFLGTVSYGYTF,TGTGCCAGCAGTTTCCTCGGGACAGTGAGCTATGGCTACACCTTC
TRBV6-2/TRBV6-3,NA,TRBJ1-5,NA,CASSYPPTVNLVSPQHF,TGTGCCAGCAGTTATCCTCCGACAGTGAACCTCGTTAGCCCCCAGCATTTT